This paragraph covers one T cell receptor beta chain sequence. This sample is part of a study of control samples from healthy donors and cancer patients. The method was immunoSEQ multiplex PCR; TCRdb's version includes in-frame clones alone and lacks a portion of them. The data contain around 90,000 clones, about 85% of them singletons. The V end was cut by 1 base, the J end by 5 bases, with 6 bases between. Germline V gene sequence: CDR1 LGHNT, CDR2 FRNRAP. The CDR3 is 13 residues long. This clonotype was obtained from a man aged 25 to 40 in good health. This rearrangement joins TRBV12-5 to TRBJ1-5, with D unclear. The sample consisted of blood. CDR3 protein: CASGLASDQPQHF. The CDR3 DNA reads TGTGCTAGTGGTTTGGCGTCGGATCAGCCCCAGCATTTT.